The 9 T cell receptor beta chains reported below all come from one sample, sequenced in a study of graft-versus-host responses after intestinal transplantation. The repertoire was sequenced with immunoSEQ multiplex PCR; TCRdb's copy has only in-frame clones and lacks some. The repertoire includes some 15,000 clones, roughly 80% of them detected once, and 7% to 8% sits in the top ten. Tissue from the graft was processed to free its intraepithelial and lamina propria lymphocytes. This sample comprised ileum tissue, obtained approximately 61 weeks after intestinal transplant. These receptors were obtained from a human patient who received an intestinal transplant, so some T cells may come from the graft donor.

V and J are TRBV4-2 and TRBJ2-5; 8 positions match TRBD2. V lost 4 bases, J lost 2 bases, and 3 bases stayed unmatched. CDR1 and CDR2 from the germline V gene are LGHNA and YNFKEQ. This CDR3 is built from 14 residues. CDR3 sequence: CASSPRLAQETQYF. The CDR3 DNA reads as TGTGCCAGCAGCCCAAGACTAGCGCAAGAGACCCAGTACTTC.

CDR3 amino acids: CASSLVPATTGEQFF. For the CDR3, the DNA is TGTGCCAGCAGCTTGGTCCCAGCAACCACCGGTGAGCAGTTCTTC. The chain combines TRBV5-5 with TRBJ2-1; D is uncertain. CDR1 is SGHKS and CDR2 is YYEKEE in the germline V gene (reference sequence). The CDR3 has 15 amino acids. Trimming cost V 0 bases and J 9 bases, with 16 bases left between them.

The chain is built from TRBV5-6 and TRBJ2-5, with a weak D call TRBD2 (6 bases). CDR3 length: 15 residues. Between the trimmed V and J ends, which lost 0 bases and 2 bases, there was a span of 11 bases. CDR1 is SGHDT and CDR2 is YYEEEE in the germline V gene. The CDR3 spells CASSLGVAAQETQYF. CDR3 bases: TGTGCCAGCAGCTTGGGGGTAGCGGCTCAAGAGACCCAGTACTTC.

The chain links TRBV15 to TRBJ2-1, with D hard to call. Germline loops: CDR1 LNHNV, CDR2 YYDKDF (reference sequence). This CDR3 spans 18 amino acids. V lost 0 bases and J lost 4, with 19 bases in between. Here the CDR3 reads CATSRDQETQPLYNEQFF. As DNA, the CDR3 is TGTGCCACCAGCAGAGATCAAGAAACGCAACCCCTTTACAATGAGCAGTTCTTC.

The J gene is TRBJ2-2, the V gene TRBV6-5; D remains ambiguous. From germline, CDR1 is MNHEY and CDR2 SVGAGI. The V end was cut by 2 bases, the J end by 8 bases, with 12 bases between. The CDR3 extends over 14 amino acids. The CDR3 sequence is CASSYGRQSGELFF. The CDR3 nucleotides read TGTGCCAGCAGTTACGGTCGGCAATCTGGGGAGCTGTTTTTT.

The J gene is TRBJ2-7, the V gene TRBV7-2; TRBD2 agrees at 9 bases. Germline CDR1 and CDR2: SGHTA and FQGNSA. CDR3 length: 15 amino acids. V trimming: 4 bases; J trimming: 2 bases; junction bases outside the gene matches: 6. For the CDR3, the DNA is TGTGCCAGCAGCTACTCTAGCGGGAAAGCCTACGAGCAGTACTTC. This translates into CASSYSSGKAYEQYF.

The chain carries TRBV29-1 and TRBJ2-2; D might be TRBD2 (6 bases). Germline CDR1 SQVTM, CDR2 ANQGSEA. This CDR3 contains 12 residues. V lost 5 bases and J 6 bases, leaving 10 bases between the germline ends. CDR3 region: CSVRREAGELFF. CDR3 coding DNA: TGCAGCGTTCGCAGGGAGGCCGGGGAGCTGTTTTTT.

This clone was seen more than once but under ten times. The chain uses TRBV7-9 and TRBJ2-5, with D unresolved. There are 15 residues in the CDR3. V was clipped by 5 bases and J by 2 bases, with 15 bases between them. The germline gives CDR1 SEHNR, CDR2 FQNEAQ (reference sequence). The CDR3, as DNA: TGTGCCAGCAGCCCCCAACTCGCGGAACAAGAGACCCAGTACTTC. It codes for CASSPQLAEQETQYF.

The rearrangement joins TRBV5-1 to TRBJ2-2; no clear D. The CDR3 extends over 15 amino acids. Germline V gene sequence: CDR1 SGHRS, CDR2 YFSETQ. Trimming left V 2 bases short and J 0 bases short, with 8 bases between. The CDR3 spells CASSLAETNTGELFF. The DNA for the CDR3 is TGCGCCAGCAGCTTAGCCGAGACGAACACCGGGGAGCTGTTTTTT.